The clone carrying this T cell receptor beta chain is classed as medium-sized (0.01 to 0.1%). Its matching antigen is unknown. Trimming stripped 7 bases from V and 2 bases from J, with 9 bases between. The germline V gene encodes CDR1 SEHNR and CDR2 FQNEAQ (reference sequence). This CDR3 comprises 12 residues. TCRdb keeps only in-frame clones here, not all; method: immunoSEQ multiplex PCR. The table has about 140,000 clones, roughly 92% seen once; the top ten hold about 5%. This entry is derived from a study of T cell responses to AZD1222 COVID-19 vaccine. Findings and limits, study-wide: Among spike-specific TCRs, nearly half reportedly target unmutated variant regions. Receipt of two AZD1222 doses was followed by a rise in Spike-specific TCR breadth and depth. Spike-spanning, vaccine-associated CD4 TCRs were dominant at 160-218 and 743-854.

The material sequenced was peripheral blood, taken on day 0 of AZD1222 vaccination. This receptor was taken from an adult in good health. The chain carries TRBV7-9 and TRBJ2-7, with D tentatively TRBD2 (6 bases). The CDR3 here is CASTGGPYEQYF. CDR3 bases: TGTGCCAGCACCGGGGGACCCTACGAGCAGTACTTC.